This T cell receptor (beta chain) was sequenced in a study of molecular identifiers for immune sequencing clone quantification. Looking at the study overall: In replicates, RNA taken from approximately 20,000 or 100,000 naive CD8 cells was divided five ways, and four portions underwent sequencing.

TCRdb reprocessed the PCR reads with MiXCR, giving one entry per CDR3 protein. The sample yields approximately 100,000 distinct CDR3 sequences, 35% to 40% seen once. This CDR3 region has 13 residues. CDR1 MDHEN and CDR2 SYDVKM come from the germline V gene. The J segment lost 3 bases and the V segment lost 3 bases, leaving 2 bases of the junction unmatched. The specimen was naive CD8+ T cells from blood, with Jurkat cell RNA spiked in. As for subset: FACS-sorted CD8+CD4-CCR7+CD45RA+ naive T cells. V and J are TRBV28 and TRBJ2-7, with 7 bases identical to TRBD1. The TCR sequence derives from a human donor in good health. Some libraries in this study had Jurkat cell RNA spiked in. The CDR3 sequence: CASSLTGIYEQYF. CDR3 nucleotide sequence: TGTGCCAGCAGTTTGACAGGGATCTACGAGCAGTACTTC.